What follows are 14 T cell receptor beta chains derived from one specimen sequenced in a study of T cells in Graves' hyperthyroidism and ophthalmopathy. Authors of the study amplified TCR beta CDR3 regions from RNA transcripts. First-round RT-PCR targeting the TCR CDR3 was performed with the HTBI primer set. MiXCR, run by TCRdb on the multiplex PCR reads, gives a single entry per CDR3 protein. The profile covers a few hundred thousand distinct CDR3 sequences, with around a fifth appearing a single time and around 47% taken by the ten largest. Specimen: blood. These receptor sequences come from a woman aged 70 to 79 with Graves' ophthalmopathy.

This clonotype was found many times. The V call is TRBV20-1, the J call TRBJ1-4; no reliable D call. Germline lookup yields CDR1 DFQATT and CDR2 SNEGSKA (reference sequence). The CDR3 is 15 residues long. V gave up 0 bases and J gave up 6 bases, with 14 bases separating them. The CDR3 DNA reads as TGCAGTGCTAGAGATTATAGGGCTGGGGATGAAAAACTGTTTTTT. Residues: CSARDYRAGDEKLFF.

The chain joins TRBV5-6 to TRBJ2-1; 7 bases agree with TRBD1. This CDR3 contains 13 residues. The V segment lost 2 bases and the J segment 7 bases; nucleotides outside the gene matches: 3. CDR1 and CDR2 from the germline V gene are SGHDT and YYEEEE. CDR3 nucleotides: TGTGCCAGCAGCTTTGGACAGGCTAATGAGCAGTTCTTC. This gives the protein CASSFGQANEQFF. The full variable domain, rest sourced from reference TRBV5-6 and TRBJ2-1, is DAGVTQSPTHLIKTRGQQVTLRCSPKSGHDTVSWYQQALGQGPQFIFQYYEEEERQRGNFPDRFSGHQFPNYSSELNVNALLLGDSALYLCASSFGQANEQFFGPGTRLTVL.

The chain combines TRBV20-1 with TRBJ1-5; 9 bases match TRBD1. V dropped 7 bases and J dropped 4; count of bases not matched to a gene: 5. Germline lookup yields CDR1 DFQATT and CDR2 SNEGSKA (reference sequence). The CDR3 spans 13 residues. In DNA, the CDR3 is TGCAGTGTTAGGACAGGGGATAATCAGCCCCAGCATTTT. Its protein is CSVRTGDNQPQHF.

The chain combines TRBV3-1 with TRBJ2-1; TRBD1 aligns across 9 bases. CDR3 length equals 16 residues. Germline-derived CDR1 and CDR2 are LGHDT and YNNKEL (reference sequence). J was trimmed by 6 bases and V by 4 bases; bases with no gene match: 10. Here the CDR3 reads CASSLPGTGLGNEQFF. The CDR3 DNA is TGTGCCAGCAGCCTCCCTGGGACAGGGTTGGGCAATGAGCAGTTCTTC.

The gene calls are TRBV4-1 and TRBJ2-4; TRBD2 agrees at 10 bases. The trim removed 3 bases at V and 2 bases at J, leaving 7 bases unmatched. Germline assignment: CDR1 MGHRA and CDR2 YSYEKL. The CDR3 runs to 17 residues. The CDR3 here is CASSQGLAGATKNIQYF. CDR3 coding DNA: TGCGCCAGCAGCCAGGGTCTAGCGGGAGCAACCAAAAACATTCAGTACTTC.

V and J are TRBV6-1 and TRBJ2-7, with TRBD1 matching over 8 bases. This CDR3 spans 12 amino acids. V trimming: 10 bases; J trimming: 3 bases; junction bases outside the gene matches: 5. Germline V gene lookup returns CDR1 MNHNS and CDR2 SASEGT. CDR3 in DNA: TGTGCCACCAAAGACAGGGGCTACGAGCAGTACTTC. Translating it yields CATKDRGYEQYF.

The chain is built from TRBV3-1 and TRBJ2-5; 13 nucleotides match TRBD2. The CDR3 contains 18 residues. Germline V gives CDR1 LGHDT, CDR2 YNNKEL (reference sequence). V was clipped by 0 bases and J by 2 bases; unmatched bases: 6. The chain's CDR3 is CASSQDGRLAGGQETQYF. CDR3 DNA: TGTGCCAGCAGCCAAGATGGGAGACTAGCGGGAGGACAAGAGACCCAGTACTTC.

This clonotype was counted many times. The CDR3 nucleotides are TGTGCCAGCAGCTTAGGGACAGGGACCCTTGGTACGCAGTATTTT. The encoded protein is CASSLGTGTLGTQYF. The chain recombines TRBV7-2 with TRBJ2-3, with 8 bases lining up with TRBD1. There are 15 residues in the CDR3. The V gene end was trimmed by 1 base and the J gene end by 8 bases; junction bases not matched to a gene: 8. Germline V gene data show CDR1 as SGHTA and CDR2 as FQGNSA. Full variable domain (outside the CDR3, taken from reference TRBV7-2 and TRBJ2-3): GAGVSQSPSNKVTEKGKDVELRCDPISGHTALYWYRQSLGQGLEFLIYFQGNSAPDKSGLPSDRFSAERTGGSVSTLTIQRTQQEDSAVYLCASSLGTGTLGTQYFGPGTRLTVL.

This clonotype came up many times. This rearrangement joins TRBV11-2 to TRBJ2-5; D gene ambiguous. The CDR3 contains 12 residues. Per the germline V gene, CDR1 is SGHAT and CDR2 is FQNNGV. Trimming took 2 bases from V and 6 from J, leaving 7 bases between them. The CDR3 loop reads CASSLFPKTQYF. The CDR3 DNA follows: TGTGCCAGCAGCTTATTCCCGAAGACCCAGTACTTC.

There are many counts of this clonotype. The V and J genes are TRBV12-3 or TRBV12-4 and TRBJ2-1; no firm D call. Deletions cut 6 bases from V and 10 bases from J, with 10 bases between. CDR3 size: 11 residues. The DNA of the CDR3 is TGTGCCAGCAGCTACGCGAGGGAGCAGTTCTTC. Translation gives CASSYAREQFF.

This clonotype was seen ten or more times. The chain is built from TRBV3-1 and TRBJ2-5, with D perhaps TRBD2 (7 bases). CDR1 is LGHDT, CDR2 YNNKEL, per germline (reference sequence). The CDR3 is 14 residues long. V lost 1 base, J lost 5 bases, and 11 bases lay in between. The CDR3 DNA is TGTGCCAGCAGCCAAGCGGGGGGCCGGGAGACCCAGTACTTC. This sequence encodes CASSQAGGRETQYF.

This clonotype was recorded a few times. This sequence joins TRBV13 and TRBJ2-4; a weak D match, TRBD2 (5 bases). Germline-derived CDR1 and CDR2 are PRHDT and FYEKMQ (reference sequence). The CDR3 has 17 residues. Trimming removed 5 bases at V and 0 bases at J, with 17 bases between. The CDR3 loop is CASSLRKTGKAKNIQYF. CDR3 sequence (DNA): TGTGCCAGCAGCCTAAGAAAGACCGGGAAAGCCAAAAACATTCAGTACTTC.

This chain connects TRBV5-1 to TRBJ2-5, with 9 positions matching TRBD2. V lost 0 bases, J lost 5 bases, and 5 bases stayed unmatched. In germline, CDR1 is SGHRS, CDR2 YFSETQ. This CDR3 is 15 amino acids long. The CDR3 nucleotides are TGCGCCAGCAGCTTGGCCGGTAGCGGGAGCGAGACCCAGTACTTC. It codes for CASSLAGSGSETQYF.

This chain connects TRBV7-2 to TRBJ2-5, with a possible D match to TRBD1 (5 bases). Trimming removed 7 bases at V and 1 base at J, with 10 bases between. CDR3 length equals 13 residues. The germline gives CDR1 SGHTA, CDR2 FQGNSA. Here the CDR3 DNA reads TGTGCCAGCAAGGTAGGGGTCCAAGAGACCCAGTACTTC. Its translation is CASKVGVQETQYF.